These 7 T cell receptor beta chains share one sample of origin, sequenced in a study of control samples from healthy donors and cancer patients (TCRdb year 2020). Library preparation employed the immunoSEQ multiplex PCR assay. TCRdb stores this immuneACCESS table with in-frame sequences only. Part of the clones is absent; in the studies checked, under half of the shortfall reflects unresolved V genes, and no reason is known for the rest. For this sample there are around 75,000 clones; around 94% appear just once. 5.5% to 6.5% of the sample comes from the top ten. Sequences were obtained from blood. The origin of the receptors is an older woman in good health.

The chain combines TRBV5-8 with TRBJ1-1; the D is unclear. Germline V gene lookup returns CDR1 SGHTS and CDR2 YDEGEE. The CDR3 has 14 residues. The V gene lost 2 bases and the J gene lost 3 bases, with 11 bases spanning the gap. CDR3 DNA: TGTGCCAGCAGCTTACAACTTCGGCACACTGAAGCTTTCTTT. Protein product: CASSLQLRHTEAFF.

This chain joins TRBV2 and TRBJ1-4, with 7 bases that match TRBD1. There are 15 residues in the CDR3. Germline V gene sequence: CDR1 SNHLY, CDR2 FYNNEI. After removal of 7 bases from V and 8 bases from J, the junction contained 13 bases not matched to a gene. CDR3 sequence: CASTYRQGEEEKLFF. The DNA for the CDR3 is TGTGCCAGCACGTATCGACAGGGAGAAGAGGAAAAACTGTTTTTT.

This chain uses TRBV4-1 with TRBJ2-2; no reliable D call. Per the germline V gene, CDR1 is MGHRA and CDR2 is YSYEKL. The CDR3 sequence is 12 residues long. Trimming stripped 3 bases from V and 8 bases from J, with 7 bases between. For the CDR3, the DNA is TGCGCCAGCAGCCAGTCACAGGGGGAGCTGTTTTTT. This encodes CASSQSQGELFF.

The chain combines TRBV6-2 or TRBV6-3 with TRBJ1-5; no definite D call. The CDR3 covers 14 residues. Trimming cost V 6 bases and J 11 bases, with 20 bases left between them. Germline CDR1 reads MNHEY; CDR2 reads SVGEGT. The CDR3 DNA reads TGTGCCAGCAGCCCGCCCGGGTCCAGTGCATCCCAGCATTTT. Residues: CASSPPGSSASQHF.

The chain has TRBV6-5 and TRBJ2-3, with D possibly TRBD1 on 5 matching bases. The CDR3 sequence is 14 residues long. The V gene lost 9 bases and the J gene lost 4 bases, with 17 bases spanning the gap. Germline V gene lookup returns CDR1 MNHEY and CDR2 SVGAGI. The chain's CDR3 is CARTIRGLPDTQYF. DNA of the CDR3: TGTGCCAGGACAATTAGGGGTCTCCCAGATACGCAGTATTTT.

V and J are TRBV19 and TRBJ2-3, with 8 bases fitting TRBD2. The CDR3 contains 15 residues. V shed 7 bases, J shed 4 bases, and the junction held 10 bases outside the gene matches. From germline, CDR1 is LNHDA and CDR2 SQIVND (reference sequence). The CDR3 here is CASTGREGLSDTQYF. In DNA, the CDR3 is TGTGCCAGTACCGGACGGGAGGGCCTGTCAGATACGCAGTATTTT.

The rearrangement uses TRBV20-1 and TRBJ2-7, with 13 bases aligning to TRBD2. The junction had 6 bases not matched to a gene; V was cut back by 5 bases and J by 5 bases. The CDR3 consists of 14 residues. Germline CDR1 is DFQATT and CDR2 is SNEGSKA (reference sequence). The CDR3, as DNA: TGCAGTGCTGGTGGACTAGCGGGAGACCACGAGCAGTACTTC. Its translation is CSAGGLAGDHEQYF.